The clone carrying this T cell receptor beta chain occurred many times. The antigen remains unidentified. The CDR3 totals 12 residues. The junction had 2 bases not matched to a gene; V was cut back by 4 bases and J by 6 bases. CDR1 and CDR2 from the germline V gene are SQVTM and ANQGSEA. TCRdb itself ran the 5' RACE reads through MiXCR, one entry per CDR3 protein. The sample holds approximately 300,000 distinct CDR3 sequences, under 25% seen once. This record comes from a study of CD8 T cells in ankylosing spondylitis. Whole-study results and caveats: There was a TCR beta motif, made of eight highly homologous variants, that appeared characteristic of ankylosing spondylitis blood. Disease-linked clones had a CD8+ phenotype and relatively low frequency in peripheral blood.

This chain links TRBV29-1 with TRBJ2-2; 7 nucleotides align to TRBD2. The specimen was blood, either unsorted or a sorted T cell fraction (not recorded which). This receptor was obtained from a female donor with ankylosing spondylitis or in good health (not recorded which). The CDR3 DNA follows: TGCAGCGTTGTACGGGGGGCCGGGGAGCTGTTTTTT. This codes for CSVVRGAGELFF.